The 24 T cell receptor beta chains reported below all come from one sample, sequenced in a study of beta chain features in type 1 diabetes. The whole isolated RNA underwent reverse transcription, so sequencing captured expressed TCRB transcripts. The method was immunoSEQ multiplex PCR; TCRdb's version includes in-frame clones alone and lacks a portion of them. The table records 300,000 to 350,000 clones, 13% to 15% of them present only once. What was sequenced was central memory CD4+ T cells from blood. The receptors were gathered from a man aged 25 to 45 in good health.

V gene TRBV25-1 combines with J gene TRBJ1-1; TRBD1 might be the D (5 bases). V was cut by 3 bases and J by 5 bases, with 16 bases left in between. This CDR3 contains 15 residues. Germline CDR1 and CDR2: MGHDK and SYGVNS. CDR3: CASSDLTGRATEAFF. The CDR3 DNA sequence: TGTGCCAGCAGTGATCTTACAGGTCGAGCGACTGAAGCTTTCTTT.

This clone was picked up many times. The chain links TRBV18 to TRBJ2-4, with no clear D. V was pared by 6 bases and J by 5 bases, with 14 bases between. CDR1 KGHSH and CDR2 LQKENI come from the germline V gene. The CDR3 spans 14 residues. DNA of the CDR3: TGTGCCAGCTCGCTGATAGGGCTCCAAAACATTCAGTACTTC. Its translation: CASSLIGLQNIQYF.

The chain employs TRBV5-4 and TRBJ2-2, with D unclear. Germline assignment: CDR1 SGHNT and CDR2 YYREEE (reference sequence). The CDR3 has 13 residues. V lost 4 bases and J 4 bases, leaving 8 bases between the germline ends. The CDR3 protein is CASSKESTGELFF. For the CDR3, the DNA is TGTGCCAGCAGCAAGGAGAGCACCGGGGAGCTGTTTTTT.

This chain uses TRBV7-9 with TRBJ2-1; no definite D call. The germline gives CDR1 SEHNR, CDR2 FQNEAQ (reference sequence). This CDR3 region has 13 residues. Trimming took off 4 bases at V and 7 bases at J, with 11 bases between the two ends. The CDR3 spells CASSSAMRNEQFF. CDR3 bases: TGTGCCAGCAGCTCGGCTATGAGGAATGAGCAGTTCTTC.

The V call is TRBV6-5, the J call TRBJ2-2, with D perhaps assigned TRBD1 or TRBD2 (6 bases each). The ends were cut back, 7 bases at V and 4 bases at J, with 16 bases in the middle. Germline CDR1 is MNHEY and CDR2 is SVGAGI. This CDR3 spans 15 amino acids. The DNA of the CDR3 is TGTGCCAGCACCAAGGGGGGTGGGACCACCGGGGAGCTGTTTTTT. It translates to CASTKGGGTTGELFF.

The J gene is TRBJ2-1, the V gene TRBV7-8; D is undetermined. The CDR3 runs 13 residues. The V gene lost 3 bases and the J gene lost 10 bases, with 13 bases spanning the gap. Per germline, CDR1 SGHVS and CDR2 FQNEAQ. The CDR3 spells CASSLGIEREQFF. The CDR3 bases are TGTGCCAGCAGCTTGGGGATCGAGCGAGAGCAGTTCTTC.

V gene TRBV6-6 combines with J gene TRBJ2-5; 7 bases are shared with TRBD1. Germline loops: CDR1 MNHNY, CDR2 SVGAGI (reference sequence). This CDR3 comprises 14 residues. J was trimmed by 5 bases and V by 2 bases; bases with no gene match: 5. CDR3 DNA sequence: TGTGCCAGCAGTTACCTCAGGGGGTGGGAGACCCAGTACTTC. It codes for CASSYLRGWETQYF.

V is TRBV20-1 and J is TRBJ2-3; the D is unclear. The germline CDR1 and CDR2 sequences are DFQATT and SNEGSKA (reference sequence). Trimming removed 5 bases from V and 4 bases from J, with 7 bases in between. The CDR3 contains 11 residues. The CDR3: CSALWPDTQYF. The DNA for the CDR3 is TGCAGTGCTCTCTGGCCAGATACGCAGTATTTT.

The chain combines TRBV4-1 with TRBJ1-5; D not certain. This CDR3 region has 13 residues. The V gene's germline CDR1 is MGHRA and CDR2 YSYEKL. V lost 4 bases and J 4 bases, leaving 8 bases between the germline ends. CDR3: CASSPDRNQPQHF. CDR3 sequence (DNA): TGCGCCAGCAGCCCGGATCGAAATCAGCCCCAGCATTTT.

This chain links TRBV13 with TRBJ2-1; D is unresolved. Trimming removed 4 bases from V and 7 bases from J, with 11 bases in between. Germline CDR1 is PRHDT and CDR2 is FYEKMQ (reference sequence). The CDR3 covers 13 residues. The CDR3 reads CASSSDLVNEQFF. The CDR3 coding sequence is TGTGCCAGCAGCTCTGACTTAGTAAATGAGCAGTTCTTC.

The chain combines TRBV5-1 with TRBJ2-5; a weak D match, TRBD2 (6 bases). The CDR3 is made up of 15 amino acids. The germline V and J ends were trimmed by 3 bases and 3 bases, with 15 bases remaining between them. Per the germline V gene, CDR1 is SGHRS and CDR2 is YFSETQ. The CDR3 bases are TGCGCCAGCAGCTCGGGACTGCTACAAAAAGAGACCCAGTACTTC. It specifies CASSSGLLQKETQYF.

V usage is TRBV10-3 and J usage is TRBJ2-7, with 7 bases that match TRBD2. V was clipped by 10 bases and J by 0 bases; unmatched bases: 6. This CDR3 has 13 residues. CDR1 is ENHRY and CDR2 is SYGVKD in the germline V gene. This CDR3 reads CATRGGSSYEQYF. CDR3 bases: TGTGCCACCCGCGGGGGTAGCTCCTACGAGCAGTACTTC.

This chain joins TRBV29-1 and TRBJ1-1; TRBD1 agrees at 8 bases. CDR3 length equals 14 residues. CDR1 and CDR2 (germline): SQVTM, ANQGSEA. V lost 2 bases to trimming and J lost 1 base; unmatched junction nucleotides: 3. For the CDR3, the DNA is TGCAGCGTTGAACAGGGGGCTCCGAACACTGAAGCTTTCTTT. Its translation: CSVEQGAPNTEAFF.

A word on this clone: The same CDR3 can be traced to other DNA sequences in this sample. This chain uses TRBV7-2 with TRBJ2-3, with TRBD1 matching 11 bases. Trimming took 5 bases from V and 4 from J; bases not matched to a gene: 5. This CDR3 has 15 amino acids. Per germline, CDR1 SGHTA and CDR2 FQGNSA. The CDR3 coding sequence is TGTGCCAGCAGCCCGGGACAGGGGGGGGCAGATACGCAGTATTTT. Its translation is CASSPGQGGADTQYF. Full variable domain (missing parts from reference TRBV7-2 and TRBJ2-3): GAGVSQSPSNKVTEKGKDVELRCDPISGHTALYWYRQSLGQGLEFLIYFQGNSAPDKSGLPSDRFSAERTGGSVSTLTIQRTQQEDSAVYLCASSPGQGGADTQYFGPGTRLTVL.

This clone appeared a single time. The chain links TRBV7-3 to TRBJ2-2, with a tentative D call TRBD2 (6 bases). The germline CDR1 and CDR2 sequences are SGHTA and FQGTGA. This CDR3 is built from 15 residues. V was shortened by 5 bases and J by 0 bases, with 10 bases between the two germline ends. CDR3 in DNA: TGTGCCAGCAGCCCTAGCGTATCGAACACCGGGGAGCTGTTTTTT. Its translation: CASSPSVSNTGELFF.

In its sample, this clone was seen many times. The chain employs TRBV9 and TRBJ2-4, with 9 bases matching TRBD1. The CDR3 covers 14 residues. The V gene's germline CDR1 is SGDLS and CDR2 YYNGEE. Trimming cost V 3 bases and J 5 bases; bases outside gene matches: 3. CDR3 in amino acids: CASSEGQGQNIQYF. CDR3 DNA sequence: TGTGCCAGCAGCGAGGGACAGGGCCAAAACATTCAGTACTTC.

The chain recombines TRBV27 with TRBJ1-2, with 8 bases fitting TRBD1. Germline loops: CDR1 MNHEY, CDR2 SMNVEV (reference sequence). The CDR3 is 14 residues long. Unmatched junction bases numbered 9, after V lost 8 bases and J lost 4 bases. The CDR3 bases are TGTGCCAGCCGCTCCATAGGGACAGGCTATGGCTACACCTTC. Translated: CASRSIGTGYGYTF.

In this sample, this clone turned up a few times. V and J are TRBV30 and TRBJ1-2, with TRBD1 as a possible D gene (6 bases). CDR1 and CDR2 (germline): GTSNPN, SVGIG (reference sequence). V lost 5 bases, J lost 4 bases, and 11 bases lay in between. The CDR3 runs 12 residues. The CDR3 region is CAWSGGAYGYTF. DNA of the CDR3: TGTGCCTGGTCGGGGGGGGCCTATGGCTACACCTTC.

There are a few counts of this clone. The chain joins TRBV7-2 to TRBJ2-7, with TRBD1 identical over 9 bases. The CDR3 length is 16 residues. Germline V CDR1 and CDR2: SGHTA, FQGNSA. Trimming at V came to 4 bases and at J to 2 bases, leaving 9 bases not matched to a gene. The CDR3 reads CASSSVGQGTPYEQYV. The CDR3 coding sequence is TGTGCCAGCAGCTCCGTGGGACAGGGAACGCCCTACGAGCAGTACGTC.

The sample holds a few counts of this clone. The V and J genes are TRBV5-4 and TRBJ2-7, with D unresolved. Germline V gives CDR1 SGHNT, CDR2 YYREEE (reference sequence). The CDR3 spans 12 residues. Trimming shortened V by 2 bases and J by 5 bases, and 8 bases separated the two germline ends. The CDR3 coding sequence is TGTGCCAGCAGCTTAAGAGACCACGAGCAGTACTTC. Translated, it gives CASSLRDHEQYF.

The chain combines TRBV6-1 with TRBJ2-7; D is unclear. Germline V gene lookup returns CDR1 MNHNS and CDR2 SASEGT. This CDR3 region has 12 residues. Trimming removed 5 bases at V and 4 bases at J, with 9 bases between. The DNA of the CDR3 is TGTGCCAGCAGTCTCTCAGGTTACGAGCAGTACGTC. Its translation is CASSLSGYEQYV.

This clone was observed once. The chain employs TRBV5-1 and TRBJ1-1, with D possibly matching TRBD1 (5 bases). V dropped 3 bases and J dropped 4 bases, with 13 bases sitting between them. Germline-derived CDR1 and CDR2 are SGHRS and YFSETQ. The CDR3 loop spans 14 amino acids. The chain's CDR3 is CASSSVQGPTEAFF. CDR3 DNA: TGCGCCAGCAGCTCGGTCCAGGGTCCCACTGAAGCTTTCTTT.

This clone was found a few times. This sequence joins TRBV19 and TRBJ1-5, with D possibly being TRBD1 (5 bases). V dropped 5 bases and J dropped 4 bases, with 15 bases sitting between them. Germline V gene sequence: CDR1 LNHDA, CDR2 SQIVND (reference sequence). The CDR3 loop spans 15 amino acids. CDR3 amino acids: CASSLEGRVNQPQHF. The CDR3 nucleotides are TGTGCCAGTAGTCTGGAGGGCAGGGTAAATCAGCCCCAGCATTTT.

This clone was counted a few times. The genes are TRBV9 and TRBJ2-1; D is perhaps TRBD2 (5 bases). Germline CDR1 and CDR2: SGDLS and YYNGEE. CDR3 length: 15 amino acids. Trimming took off 1 base at V and 0 bases at J, with 8 bases between the two ends. The CDR3 bases are TGTGCCAGCAGCGTAATGGGGAGCTCCTACAATGAGCAGTTCTTC. Translation: CASSVMGSSYNEQFF.